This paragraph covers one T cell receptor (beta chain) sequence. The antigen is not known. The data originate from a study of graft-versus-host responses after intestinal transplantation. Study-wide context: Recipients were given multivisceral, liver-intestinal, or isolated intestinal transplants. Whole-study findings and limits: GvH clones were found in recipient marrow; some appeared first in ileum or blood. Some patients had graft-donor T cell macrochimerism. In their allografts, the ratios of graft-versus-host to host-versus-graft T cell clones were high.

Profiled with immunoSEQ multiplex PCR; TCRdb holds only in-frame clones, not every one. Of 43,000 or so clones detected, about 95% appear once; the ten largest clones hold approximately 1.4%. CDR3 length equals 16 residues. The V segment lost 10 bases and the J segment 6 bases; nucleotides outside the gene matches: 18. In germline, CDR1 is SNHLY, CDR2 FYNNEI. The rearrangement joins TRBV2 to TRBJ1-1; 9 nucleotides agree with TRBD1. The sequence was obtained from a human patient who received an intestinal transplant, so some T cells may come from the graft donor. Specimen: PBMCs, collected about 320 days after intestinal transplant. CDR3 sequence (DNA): TGTGCCACCAGGTTGGGTCCGGGACAGGGCTGGGCTGAAGCTTTCTTT. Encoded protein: CATRLGPGQGWAEAFF.